One sample yielded the 10 T cell receptor beta chains listed below, sequenced in a study of blood T cell repertoires in COVID-19. Generated by immunoSEQ multiplex PCR, the TCRdb table keeps only in-frame clones and is missing some. The data hold roughly 240,000 clones, with roughly 88% observed a single time. Sequencing used peripheral blood. These receptor sequences come from a woman older than 75 with COVID-19, enrolled during active disease.

The chain is built from TRBV18 and TRBJ2-3, with D perhaps TRBD1 (6 bases). Trimming shortened V by 0 bases and J by 4 bases, and 20 bases separated the two germline ends. Germline V gives CDR1 KGHSH, CDR2 LQKENI. This CDR3 is built from 18 residues. Here the CDR3 reads CASSPPRTAISTADTQYF. The CDR3 DNA reads as TGTGCCAGCTCACCACCCCGGACAGCCATAAGCACCGCAGATACGCAGTATTTT.

V is TRBV7-2 and J is TRBJ2-7; 11 bases map to TRBD1. The CDR3 totals 15 residues. Per germline, CDR1 SGHTA and CDR2 FQGNSA. With V trimmed by 3 bases and J by 3 bases, 4 bases remained unmatched. This CDR3 reads CASSLGQGVVYEQYF. In DNA, the CDR3 is TGTGCCAGCAGCTTGGGACAGGGGGTGGTCTACGAGCAGTACTTC.

V is TRBV5-1 and J is TRBJ2-7, with 12 bases fitting TRBD1. Germline CDR1 is SGHRS and CDR2 is YFSETQ. The ends lost 0 bases at V and 2 bases at J; junction bases unmatched: 3. The CDR3 covers 16 residues. The CDR3 nucleotides are TGCGCCAGCAGCTTGGCGGGGACAGGGGGCACCTACGAGCAGTACTTC. This gives the protein CASSLAGTGGTYEQYF.

The chain links TRBV2 to TRBJ2-5; D possibly corresponds to TRBD2 (6 bases). CDR3 length: 12 residues. Trimming removed 7 bases from V and 5 bases from J, with 11 bases in between. CDR1 SNHLY and CDR2 FYNNEI come from the germline V gene. Here the CDR3 DNA reads TGTGCCAGCACTCTAGCGCATGAGACCCAGTACTTC. It codes for CASTLAHETQYF.

This chain uses TRBV5-5 with TRBJ1-1; TRBD1 matches 7 bases. The CDR3 spans 15 residues. The germline CDR1 and CDR2 sequences are SGHKS and YYEKEE (reference sequence). V shed 4 bases and J 5 bases; nucleotides not matched to a gene: 11. The CDR3 protein is CASSPETGLWTEAFF. The CDR3, as DNA: TGTGCCAGCAGCCCCGAGACAGGGTTATGGACTGAAGCTTTCTTT.

The gene calls are TRBV6-5 and TRBJ2-1; D unresolved. V lost 6 bases to trimming and J lost 9 bases, with 12 bases between them. CDR1 MNHEY and CDR2 SVGAGI come from the germline V gene. This CDR3 has 12 residues. CDR3 sequence: CASSPSLSEQFF. The CDR3 DNA reads as TGTGCCAGCAGCCCATCTCTGAGTGAGCAGTTCTTC.

The genes are TRBV4-2 and TRBJ2-5, with 8 bases matching TRBD2. Per germline, CDR1 LGHNA and CDR2 YNFKEQ. This CDR3 region has 15 residues. The ends lost 5 bases at V and 3 bases at J; junction bases unmatched: 8. The CDR3 DNA sequence: TGTGCCAGCAGCGAACGGGGGGGGATAAAAGAGACCCAGTACTTC. As protein: CASSERGGIKETQYF.

This clone was counted once. One end of the junction fails to match germline, which may point to a read error. J is TRBJ1-4 and V is TRBV10-2; the D is unclear. Germline loops: CDR1 WSHSY, CDR2 SAAADI. The length of the CDR3 is 16 residues. In DNA, the CDR3 is TGCGCCAGCGGTGATAATAGGAGGGCAACTAATGAAAAACTGTTTTTT. Residues: CASGDNRRATNEKLFF.

The rearrangement joins TRBV7-7 to TRBJ2-1; tentatively, D is TRBD2 (6 bases). The germline gives CDR1 SSHAT, CDR2 FNYEAQ (reference sequence). Trimming took 1 base from V and 0 from J, leaving 7 bases between them. This CDR3 spans 15 amino acids. The chain's CDR3 is CASSLDGGSYNEQFF. The CDR3 region has the DNA TGTGCCAGCAGCTTAGACGGGGGCTCCTACAATGAGCAGTTCTTC. The full variable domain, with the rest looked up from reference TRBV7-7 and TRBJ2-1, is GAGVSQSPRYKVTKRGQDVTLRCDPISSHATLYWYQQALGQGPEFLTYFNYEAQPDKSGLPSDRFSAERPEGSISTLTIQRTEQRDSAMYRCASSLDGGSYNEQFFGPGTRLTVL.

The CDR3 loop reads CASATGADTQYF. In nucleotides, the CDR3 is TGCGCCAGCGCCACAGGGGCAGATACGCAGTATTTT. V gene TRBV5-1 combines with J gene TRBJ2-3; 7 bases are shared with TRBD1. V lost 7 bases to trimming and J lost 4 bases; unmatched junction nucleotides: 3. Germline V gives CDR1 SGHRS, CDR2 YFSETQ. The CDR3 loop spans 12 amino acids.